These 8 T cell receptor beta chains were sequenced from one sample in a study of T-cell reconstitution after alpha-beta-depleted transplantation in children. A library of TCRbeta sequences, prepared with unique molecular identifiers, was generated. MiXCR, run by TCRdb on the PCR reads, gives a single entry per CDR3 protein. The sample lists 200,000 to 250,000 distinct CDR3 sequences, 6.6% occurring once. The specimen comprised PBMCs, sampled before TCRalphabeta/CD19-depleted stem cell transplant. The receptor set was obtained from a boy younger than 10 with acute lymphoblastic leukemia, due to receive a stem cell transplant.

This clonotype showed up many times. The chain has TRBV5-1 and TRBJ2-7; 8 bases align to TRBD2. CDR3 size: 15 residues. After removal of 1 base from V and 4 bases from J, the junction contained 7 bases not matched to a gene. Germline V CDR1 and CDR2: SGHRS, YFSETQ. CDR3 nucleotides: TGCGCCAGCAGCTTGACTAGCGGTACTGGATACGAGCAGTACTTC. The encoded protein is CASSLTSGTGYEQYF.

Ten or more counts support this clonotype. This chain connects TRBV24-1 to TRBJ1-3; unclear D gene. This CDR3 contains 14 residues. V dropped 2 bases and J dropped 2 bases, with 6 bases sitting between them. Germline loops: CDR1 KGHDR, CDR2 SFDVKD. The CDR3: CATSDSTTGNTIYF. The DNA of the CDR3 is TGTGCCACCAGTGATTCAACAACTGGAAACACCATATATTTT.

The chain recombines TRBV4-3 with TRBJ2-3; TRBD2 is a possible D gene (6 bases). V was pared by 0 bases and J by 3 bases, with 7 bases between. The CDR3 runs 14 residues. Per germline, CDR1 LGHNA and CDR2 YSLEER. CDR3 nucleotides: TGCGCCAGCAGCCAAGAGGGGGGAACAGATACGCAGTATTTT. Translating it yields CASSQEGGTDTQYF.

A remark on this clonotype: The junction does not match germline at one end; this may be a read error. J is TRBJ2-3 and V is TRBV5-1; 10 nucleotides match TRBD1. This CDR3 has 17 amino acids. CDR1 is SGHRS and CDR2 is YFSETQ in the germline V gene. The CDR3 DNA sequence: TGCGCCAGCAGCTCCTTGACAGGGGGCAGGAGCACAGTTACGCAGTATTTT. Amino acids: CASSSLTGGRSTVTQYF.

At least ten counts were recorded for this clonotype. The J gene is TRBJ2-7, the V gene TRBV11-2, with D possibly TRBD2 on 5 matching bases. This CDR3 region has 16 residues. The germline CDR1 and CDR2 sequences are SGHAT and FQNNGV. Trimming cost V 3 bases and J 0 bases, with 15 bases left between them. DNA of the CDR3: TGTGCCAGCAGCTTCTATGGCGGGTATAGCTCCTACGAGCAGTACTTC. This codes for CASSFYGGYSSYEQYF. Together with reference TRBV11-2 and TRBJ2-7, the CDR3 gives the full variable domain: EAGVAQSPRYKIIEKRQSVAFWCNPISGHATLYWYQQILGQGPKLLIQFQNNGVVDDSQLPKDRFSAERLKGVDSTLKIQPAKLEDSAVYLCASSFYGGYSSYEQYFGPGTRLTVT.

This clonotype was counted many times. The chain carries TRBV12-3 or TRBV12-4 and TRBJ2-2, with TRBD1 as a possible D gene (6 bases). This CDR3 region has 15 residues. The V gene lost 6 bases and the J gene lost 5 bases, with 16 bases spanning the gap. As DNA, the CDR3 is TGTGCCAGCAGCATATACAGGGCGTGGACCGGGGAGCTGTTTTTT. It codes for CASSIYRAWTGELFF.

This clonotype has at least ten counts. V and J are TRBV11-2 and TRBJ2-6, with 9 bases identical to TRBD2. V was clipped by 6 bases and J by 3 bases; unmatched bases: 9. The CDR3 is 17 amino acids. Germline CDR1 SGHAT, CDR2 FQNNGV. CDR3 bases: TGTGCCAGCAGTACTGGGGTAGCGGGGGTTGGGGCCAACGTCCTGACTTTC. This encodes CASSTGVAGVGANVLTF.

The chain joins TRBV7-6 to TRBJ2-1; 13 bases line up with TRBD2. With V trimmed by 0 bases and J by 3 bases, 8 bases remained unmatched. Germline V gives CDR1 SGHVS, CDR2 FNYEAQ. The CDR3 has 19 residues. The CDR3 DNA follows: TGTGCCAGCAGCTTAGCGTTGTGGACTAGCGGGGGAGACTACAATGAGCAGTTCTTC. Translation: CASSLALWTSGGDYNEQFF.